These 19 T cell receptor beta chains share one sample of origin, sequenced in a study of metastatic and nonmetastatic thyroid tumors. Every patient was untreated before thyroid surgery. TCRdb re-called the PCR reads with MiXCR. There are some 33,000 clones in the sample; over 15% occur only once, and approximately 4.6% lies in the top ten. The sequencing sample was made of blood. The source of these receptors is a female donor with papillary thyroid cancer or a benign thyroid nodule (not recorded which). Some clones in this sample may be carry-over from other donors' samples.

This clone occurred many times. V usage is TRBV5-5 and J usage is TRBJ2-3; perhaps D is TRBD1 or TRBD2 (5 bases each). Trimming stripped 5 bases from V and 14 bases from J, with 15 bases between. Germline V lookup: CDR1 SGHKS, CDR2 YYEKEE (reference sequence). The CDR3 is 11 amino acids. The CDR3 reads CASRLGPAGYF. Here the CDR3 DNA reads TGTGCCAGCAGACTGGGACCGGCGGGGTATTTT. The full variable domain, its missing parts supplied by reference TRBV5-5 and TRBJ2-3, is DAGVTQSPTHLIKTRGQQVTLRCSPISGHKSVSWYQQVLGQGPQFIFQYYEKEERGRGNFPDRFSARQFPNYSSELNVNALLLGDSALYLCASRLGPAGYFGPGTRLTVL.

Of note for this clone: With a much larger clone just one base away, this may be a read error. Other DNA sequences in this specimen translate into the identical CDR3. The DNA of the CDR3 is TGCGCCAGCAGCTCGACAGGTTGGAACACTGAAGCTTTCTTT. Translated, it gives CASSSTGWNTEAFF. This chain connects TRBV5-1 to TRBJ1-1, with D perhaps TRBD1 (6 bases). Per germline, CDR1 SGHRS and CDR2 YFSETQ. The CDR3 is made up of 14 amino acids. V shed 3 bases and J shed 1 base, with 10 bases lying between them.

This clone was seen ten or more times. V and J are TRBV12-3 or TRBV12-4 and TRBJ2-1, with no clear D. The V and J ends lost 1 base and 5 bases respectively, with 9 bases between them. The CDR3 length is 14 residues. CDR3 loop: CASSLDGAHNEQFF. CDR3 nucleotide sequence: TGTGCCAGCAGTTTAGATGGCGCCCACAATGAGCAGTTCTTC.

The table lists this clone with a few counts. The genes are TRBV6-1 and TRBJ1-2; D remains unclear. The CDR3 totals 13 residues. Germline V gene sequence: CDR1 MNHNS, CDR2 SASEGT. V was clipped by 10 bases and J by 4 bases, with 16 bases between them. CDR3 in DNA: TGTGCCACCTACCGGGGATCCAGCTATGGCTACACCTTC. Residues: CATYRGSSYGYTF.

This clone came up many times. The rearrangement uses TRBV2 and TRBJ2-4; D remains ambiguous. Germline CDR1 is SNHLY and CDR2 is FYNNEI. The CDR3 loop spans 14 amino acids. V was pared by 3 bases and J by 0 bases, with 6 bases between. This chain's CDR3 is CASSDIGAKNIQYF. The DNA for the CDR3 is TGTGCCAGCAGTGACATTGGAGCCAAAAACATTCAGTACTTC.

At least ten counts were recorded for this clone. This chain links TRBV20-1 with TRBJ1-1; weak D call: TRBD1 (6 bases). The CDR3 runs 13 residues. The germline V gene encodes CDR1 DFQATT and CDR2 SNEGSKA (reference sequence). The germline V and J ends were trimmed by 1 base and 3 bases, with 9 bases remaining between them. This CDR3 reads CSARGGGDTEAFF. The CDR3 DNA sequence: TGCAGTGCTAGAGGTGGGGGCGACACTGAAGCTTTCTTT.

This sequence joins TRBV3-1 and TRBJ1-3; D gene ambiguous. This CDR3 has 18 residues. V shed 4 bases and J shed 0 bases, with 19 bases lying between them. CDR1 is LGHDT, CDR2 YNNKEL, per germline (reference sequence). CDR3: CASSLRGRALASGNTIYF. The CDR3 DNA is TGTGCCAGCAGCCTCCGAGGGAGGGCTTTGGCCTCTGGAAACACCATATATTTT. The whole variable domain, filled in from reference TRBV3-1 and TRBJ1-3, reads DTAVSQTPKYLVTQMGNDKSIKCEQNLGHDTMYWYKQDSKKFLKIMFSYNNKELIINETVPNRFSPKSPDKAHLNLHINSLELGDSAVYFCASSLRGRALASGNTIYFGEGSWLTVV.

In this sample, this clone turned up many times. The chain joins TRBV11-3 to TRBJ2-1; weak D call: TRBD2 (6 bases). CDR1 is SGHNT, CDR2 YENEEA, per germline. The V gene lost 5 bases and the J gene lost 9 bases, with 23 bases spanning the gap. This CDR3 contains 16 residues. CDR3 sequence (DNA): TGTGCCAGCAGCGCCGCGGGGACCTCAGAAGGGGTTGAGCAGTTCTTC. This translates into CASSAAGTSEGVEQFF.

The chain carries TRBV5-1 and TRBJ2-3; D gene ambiguous. Deletions cut 4 bases from V and 5 bases from J, with 20 bases between. CDR3 length: 16 residues. Germline V lookup: CDR1 SGHRS, CDR2 YFSETQ. CDR3 in DNA: TGCGCCAGCAGCCCCACCTTGGTGGTAGTTGGAGATACGCAGTATTTT. Translated, it gives CASSPTLVVVGDTQYF. Variable domain in full (rest from reference TRBV5-1 and TRBJ2-3): KAGVTQTPRYLIKTRGQQVTLSCSPISGHRSVSWYQQTPGQGLQFLFEYFSETQRNKGNFPGRFSGRQFSNSRSEMNVSTLELGDSALYLCASSPTLVVVGDTQYFGPGTRLTVL.

Worth noting for this clone: At one end, the junction sequence differs from germline, possibly due to a read error. This chain uses TRBV20-1 with TRBJ2-3, with TRBD1 identical over 8 bases. The CDR3 is made up of 14 amino acids. CDR1 is DFQATT and CDR2 is SNEGSKA in the germline V gene (reference sequence). CDR3 residues: CSASIGQGTDTQYF. CDR3 coding DNA: TGCAGTGCTAGTATTGGACAGGGCACGGATACGCAGTATTTT.

This clone was observed many times. The CDR3 DNA sequence: TGCAGTGCTAGAGACAGTAGGGTCTCTGGAAACACCATATATTTT. This encodes CSARDSRVSGNTIYF. The chain couples TRBV20-1 to TRBJ1-3; D not certain. The CDR3 runs 15 residues. V was trimmed by 0 bases and J by 0 bases, leaving 9 bases between them. Germline-derived CDR1 and CDR2 are DFQATT and SNEGSKA (reference sequence).

In its sample, this clone was seen a few times. This chain uses TRBV6-1 with TRBJ2-7; 8 bases fit TRBD1. CDR3 length: 13 residues. V lost 5 bases and J lost 4; bases outside the gene matches: 4. CDR1 is MNHNS, CDR2 SASEGT, per germline. CDR3 DNA sequence: TGTGCCAGCAGTTCCGGGACAGGTTACGAGCAGTACTTC. It specifies CASSSGTGYEQYF.

In its sample, this clone was seen many times. As DNA, the CDR3 is TGCGCCAGCAGCTTGGGGGACGGCCAAGAGACCCAGTACTTC. This codes for CASSLGDGQETQYF. V and J are TRBV5-1 and TRBJ2-5; the D gene could be TRBD1 or TRBD2 (5 bases each). CDR3 length: 14 amino acids. The V end was cut by 0 bases, the J end by 1 base, with 7 bases between. Germline loops: CDR1 SGHRS, CDR2 YFSETQ. The whole variable domain, filled in from reference TRBV5-1 and TRBJ2-5, reads KAGVTQTPRYLIKTRGQQVTLSCSPISGHRSVSWYQQTPGQGLQFLFEYFSETQRNKGNFPGRFSGRQFSNSRSEMNVSTLELGDSALYLCASSLGDGQETQYFGPGTRLLVL.

This clone was observed many times. This sequence joins TRBV7-2 and TRBJ2-7; the D gene is possibly TRBD1 (5 bases). V dropped 8 bases and J dropped 0 bases, with 11 bases sitting between them. The germline CDR1 and CDR2 sequences are SGHTA and FQGNSA. This CDR3 is 13 amino acids long. CDR3 nucleotide sequence: TGTGCCAGCGGAAAACAGGTCTCCTACGAGCAGTACTTC. As protein: CASGKQVSYEQYF.

V usage is TRBV6-5 and J usage is TRBJ2-7; maybe TRBD1 (6 bases). CDR1 MNHEY and CDR2 SVGAGI come from the germline V gene. V lost 4 bases and J lost 4, with 8 bases in between. The CDR3 sequence is 12 residues long. Here the CDR3 reads CASSLQGYEQYF. The CDR3 region has the DNA TGTGCCAGCAGTTTACAGGGTTACGAGCAGTACTTC.

This clone was recorded many times. This rearrangement joins TRBV20-1 to TRBJ2-2; 10 bases fit TRBD2. The length of the CDR3 is 15 residues. Germline CDR1 DFQATT, CDR2 SNEGSKA (reference sequence). Trimming cost V 3 bases and J 6 bases; bases outside gene matches: 7. The CDR3 DNA sequence: TGCAGTGCTAGGGGGAGCGGGAGGGAATCCGGGGAGCTGTTTTTT. Encoded protein: CSARGSGRESGELFF.

The chain couples TRBV5-1 to TRBJ2-1; tentative D call: TRBD1 (5 bases). V was pared by 4 bases and J by 7 bases, with 18 bases between. Germline V gene lookup returns CDR1 SGHRS and CDR2 YFSETQ. The CDR3 length is 15 residues. For the CDR3, the DNA is TGCGCCAGCAGCGAGAGGACATCAGGGTTAAATGAGCAGTTCTTC. Protein: CASSERTSGLNEQFF.

The chain links TRBV4-1 to TRBJ1-2; D possibly corresponds to TRBD1 (5 bases). V dropped 3 bases and J dropped 9 bases, with 17 bases sitting between them. Germline V lookup: CDR1 MGHRA, CDR2 YSYEKL. The CDR3 has 14 amino acids. The CDR3 DNA reads TGCGCCAGCAGCCAGGCAGGGAGAATGAGTTGCTACACCTTC. This codes for CASSQAGRMSCYTF.

Many counts were recorded for this clone. This chain uses TRBV7-3 with TRBJ2-5; maybe TRBD1 (5 bases). Deletions cut 5 bases from V and 4 bases from J, with 11 bases between. Germline CDR1 is SGHTA and CDR2 is FQGTGA. This CDR3 comprises 13 residues. The CDR3 is CASSQGVGETQYF. CDR3 DNA sequence: TGTGCCAGCAGCCAGGGTGTGGGAGAGACCCAGTACTTC.